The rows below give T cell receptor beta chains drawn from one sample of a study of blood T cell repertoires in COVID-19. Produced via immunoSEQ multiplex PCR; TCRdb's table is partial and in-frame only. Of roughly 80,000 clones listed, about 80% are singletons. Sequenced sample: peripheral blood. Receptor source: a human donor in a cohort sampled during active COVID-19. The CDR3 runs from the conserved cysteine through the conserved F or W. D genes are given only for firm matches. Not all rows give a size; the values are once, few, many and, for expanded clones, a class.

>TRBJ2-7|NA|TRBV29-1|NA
TGCAGCGTTGACGGCGCGGCCGAGCAGTACTTC
CSVDGAAEQYF
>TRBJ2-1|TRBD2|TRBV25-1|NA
TGTGCCAGCAGTGGCACCCTAGCGGGAGATAGCGATGAGCAGTTCTTC
CASSGTLAGDSDEQFF
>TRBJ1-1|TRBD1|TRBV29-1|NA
TGCAGCGTCTGGGACAGGGGAAACACTGAAGCTTTCTTT
CSVWDRGNTEAFF
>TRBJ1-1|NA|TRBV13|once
TGTGCCAGCAGCTTAGCGGGGGGCAGGAACACTGAAGCTTTCTTT
CASSLAGGRNTEAFF
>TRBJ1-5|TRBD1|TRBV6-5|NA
TGTGCCAGCCGGGACAGCTCTTATAGCAATCAGCCCCAGCATTTT
CASRDSSYSNQPQHF
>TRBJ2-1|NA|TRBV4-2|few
TGTGCCAGCAGCCAAGAATTGAGCTCCTACAATGAGCAGTTCTTC
CASSQELSSYNEQFF
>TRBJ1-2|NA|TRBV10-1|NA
TGCGCCAGCAGTGAGCGGCGGGGCTATGGCTACACCTTC
CASSERRGYGYTF
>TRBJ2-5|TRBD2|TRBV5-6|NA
TGTGCCAGCAGCGAAAGTGGGAGGGCCTGGGAGACCCAGTACTTC
CASSESGRAWETQYF
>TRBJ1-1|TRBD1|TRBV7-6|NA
TGTGCCAGCAGCTTAGGGGGACAGGGGACGAACACTGAAGCTTTCTTT
CASSLGGQGTNTEAFF
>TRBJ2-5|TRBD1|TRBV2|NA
TGTGCCAGCAGGACGACAGGGAAGGAGACCCAGTACTTC
CASRTTGKETQYF
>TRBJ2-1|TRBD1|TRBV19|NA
TGTGCCAGTAGTATACTGGGACAGGAGCAGTTCTTC
CASSILGQEQFF
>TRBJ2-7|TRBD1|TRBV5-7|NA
TGTGCCAGCAGCTTGTTGCCTACCAGGGGGCCCTACGAGCAGTACTTC
CASSLLPTRGPYEQYF
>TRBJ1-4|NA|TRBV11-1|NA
TGTGCCAGCAGCTTACGGACAACTGCAACTAATGAAAAACTGTTTTTT
CASSLRTTATNEKLFF
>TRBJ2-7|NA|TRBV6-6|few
TGTGCCAGCAGTTCCTTCCGCGAGCAGTACTTC
CASSSFREQYF
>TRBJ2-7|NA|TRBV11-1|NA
TGTGCCAGCAGCCCCGACAGATACGAGCAGTACTTC
CASSPDRYEQYF
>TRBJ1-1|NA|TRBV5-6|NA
TGTGCCAGCAGCTCTACCAGGGTTCCCACTGAAGCTTTCTTT
CASSSTRVPTEAFF
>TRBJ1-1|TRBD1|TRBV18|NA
TGTGCCAGCTCACCTCTACCCGGGACAGGGGGCACTGAAGCTTTCTTT
CASSPLPGTGGTEAFF
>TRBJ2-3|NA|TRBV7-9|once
TGTGCCAGCAGCTTAGTCGGGGGTCCTGGCACAGATACGCAGTATTTT
CASSLVGGPGTDTQYF
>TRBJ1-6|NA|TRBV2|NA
TGTGCCAGCAGTGAATTGGGTCCCAGGGGACCTAATAATTCACCCCTCCACTTT
CASSELGPRGPNNSPLHF
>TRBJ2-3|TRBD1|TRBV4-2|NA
TGTGCCAGCAGCCCTGGGAAGGGACAGACCTCAGATACGCAGTATTTT
CASSPGKGQTSDTQYF
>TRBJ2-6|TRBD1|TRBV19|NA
TGTGCCAGTAGGCGGACAGGGGGGAGCTCTGGGGCCAACGTCCTGACTTTC
CASRRTGGSSGANVLTF
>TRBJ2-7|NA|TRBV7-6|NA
TGTGCCAGCAGCTTAGCGACGGGATCTGCCGGGTACGAGCAGTACTTC
CASSLATGSAGYEQYF
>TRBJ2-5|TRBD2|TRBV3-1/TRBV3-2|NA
TGTGCCAGCAGCCAAGGTTCCACGACTAGCGGCCAAGAGACCCAGTACTTC
CASSQGSTTSGQETQYF
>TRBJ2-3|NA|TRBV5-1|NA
TGCGCCAGCAGCTTAGACGGGACAGATACGCAGTATTTT
CASSLDGTDTQYF
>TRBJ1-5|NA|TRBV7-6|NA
TGTGCCAGCAGCTTAGACAGCGGAGGCAATCAGCCCCAGCATTTT
CASSLDSGGNQPQHF
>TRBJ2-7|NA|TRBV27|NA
TGTGCCAGCAGCTCTAGCTCCTACGAGCAGTACTTC
CASSSSSYEQYF
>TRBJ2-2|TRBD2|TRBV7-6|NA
TGTGCCAGCAGCTTTAGCGGGAGGGCCGTAGCCGGGGAGCTGTTTTTT
CASSFSGRAVAGELFF
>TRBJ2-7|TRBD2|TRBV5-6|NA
TGTGCCAGCAGCTTCACTAGCGGCATGAGCCCCTACGAGCAGTACTTC
CASSFTSGMSPYEQYF
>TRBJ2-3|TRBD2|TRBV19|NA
TGTGCCAGTAGTTTCCTAGCGGGGCCAGATACGCAGTATTTT
CASSFLAGPDTQYF
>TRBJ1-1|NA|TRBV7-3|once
TGTGCCAGCAGCCGTGACAGGACGAACACTGAAGCTTTCTTT
CASSRDRTNTEAFF
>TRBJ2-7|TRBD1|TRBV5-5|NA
TGTGCCAGCAGCTTCGGGACAGGGTTCTCCTACGAGCAGTACTTC
CASSFGTGFSYEQYF
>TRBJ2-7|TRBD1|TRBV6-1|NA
TGTGCCAGCAGTGAAGCAGGGGGCCCCCTTTTACGCGAGCAGTACTTC
CASSEAGGPLLREQYF
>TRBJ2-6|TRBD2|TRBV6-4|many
TGTGCCAGCAGTGACTCGACTAGCGGGGGTGGGGCCAACGTCCTGACTTTC
CASSDSTSGGGANVLTF
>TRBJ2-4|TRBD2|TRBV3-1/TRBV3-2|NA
TGTGCCAGCAGCCCCCGGGAGGGCCGGGTCAGTCAGTACTTC
CASSPREGRVSQYF
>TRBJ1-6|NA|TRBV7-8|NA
TGTGCCAGCAGCTTAGATTGGGGTGAAGGAGGTTCACCCCTCCACTTT
CASSLDWGEGGSPLHF
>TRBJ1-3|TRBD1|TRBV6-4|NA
TGTGCCAGCAGTGACCCTATCGGGACAGCTGGGCCTGGAAACACCATATATTTT
CASSDPIGTAGPGNTIYF
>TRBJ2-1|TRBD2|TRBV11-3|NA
TGTGCCAGCAGCTTAACAGCGGGAGGGAACAATGAGCAGTTCTTC
CASSLTAGGNNEQFF
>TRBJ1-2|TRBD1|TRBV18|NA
TGTGCCAGCTCACCCGGGACAGCTTATGGCTACACCTTC
CASSPGTAYGYTF
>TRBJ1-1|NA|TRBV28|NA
TGTGCCAGCAGTTTAGGACATCGAGCTTTCTTT
CASSLGHRAFF
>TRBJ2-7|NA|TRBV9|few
TGTGCCAGCAGCGTAAATAACTACGAGCAGTACTTC
CASSVNNYEQYF
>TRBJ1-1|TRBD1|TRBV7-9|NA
TGTGCCAGCAGCTTAGCCAGAGGGGGCGACACTGAAGCTTTCTTT
CASSLARGGDTEAFF
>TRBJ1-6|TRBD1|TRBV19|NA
TGTGCCAGTAGTCCTCGGACAGGGGGCTATAATTCACCCCTCCACTTT
CASSPRTGGYNSPLHF
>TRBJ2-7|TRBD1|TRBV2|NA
TGTGCCAGCAATGGCAGGGGGCGCGAGCAGTACTTC
CASNGRGREQYF
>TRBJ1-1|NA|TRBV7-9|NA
TGTGCCAGCAGCCGCGGGATGAACACTGAAGCTTTCTTT
CASSRGMNTEAFF
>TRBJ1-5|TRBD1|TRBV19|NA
TGTGCCAGTACCCGGACAGGGAGGGTTGGTCAGCCCCAGCATTTT
CASTRTGRVGQPQHF
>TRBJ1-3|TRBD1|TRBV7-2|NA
TGTGCCAGCAGCCAATCCCCGGACAGGGCGAGAAAGTATTTT
CASSQSPDRARKYF
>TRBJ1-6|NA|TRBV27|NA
TGTGCCAGCAGTCAGGGCTATAATTCACCCCTCCACTTT
CASSQGYNSPLHF
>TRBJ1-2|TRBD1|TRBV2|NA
TGTGCCAGCAGGGGGACAGTACTTAACTATGGCTACACCTTC
CASRGTVLNYGYTF
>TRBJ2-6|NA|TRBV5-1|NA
TGCGCCAGCAGCTTGGGGGCATCTGAGCCTGGGGCCAACGTCCTGACTTTC
CASSLGASEPGANVLTF
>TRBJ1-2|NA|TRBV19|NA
TGTGCCAGTAGTCGGGACTTCTATGGCTACACCTTC
CASSRDFYGYTF
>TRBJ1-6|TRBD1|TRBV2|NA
TGTGCCAGCAGTGGGGGACAGGGGAATAATTCACCCCTCCACTTT
CASSGGQGNNSPLHF
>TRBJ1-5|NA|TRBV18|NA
TGTGCCAGCTCACCACCGGAGTTCCTTAGCAATCAGCCCCAGCATTTT
CASSPPEFLSNQPQHF
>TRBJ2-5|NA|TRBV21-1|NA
TGTGCCAGCAGCCCCGGTAGCGGGAGGTCTGAGACCCAGTACTTC
CASSPGSGRSETQYF
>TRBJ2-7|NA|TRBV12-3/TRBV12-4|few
TGTGCCAGCACCCCCTCTGCGGGCGACGAGCAGTACTTC
CASTPSAGDEQYF
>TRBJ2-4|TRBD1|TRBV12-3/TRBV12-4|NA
TGTGCCAGCAGTTTAATGGGACAGGGGATTCAGTACTTC
CASSLMGQGIQYF
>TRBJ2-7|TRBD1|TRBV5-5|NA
TGTGCCAGCAGCTCGACTGGGGACAGCACCTACGAGCAGTACTTC
CASSSTGDSTYEQYF
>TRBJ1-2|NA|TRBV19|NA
TGTGCCAGTAGTTCACAGGGTTCTAACTATGGCTACACCTTC
CASSSQGSNYGYTF
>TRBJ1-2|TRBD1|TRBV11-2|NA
TGTGCCAGCAGCTTCCCGGGACAGGGTCGGGGCTACACCTTC
CASSFPGQGRGYTF